The present entry profiles one T cell receptor beta chain with its context. This specimen belongs to a study of beta chain features in type 1 diabetes. Expressed TCRB transcripts were sequenced because the entire RNA isolate underwent reverse transcription. Sequencing of naive, central memory and regulatory T cell samples gave an average of about 3.7 million reads. Here immunoSEQ multiplex PCR was the method, and the copy in TCRdb shows in-frame clones only, minus some. The table lists 110,000 to 150,000 clones, approximately 10% of them singletons. Sort purity for all populations was recorded as exceeding 98%. Losses at the gene ends were 5 bases for V and 0 bases for J; bases not matched to a gene: 5. CDR3 length equals 15 residues. Germline V gene data show CDR1 as SNHLY and CDR2 as FYNNEI.

The chain links TRBV2 to TRBJ2-5; 8 nucleotides agree with TRBD1. The receptor was derived from a middle-aged woman in good health. Input material: central memory CD4+ T cells from blood. The CDR3 loop is CASSMDRVHQETQYF. The CDR3 DNA follows: TGTGCCAGCAGTATGGACAGGGTTCACCAAGAGACCCAGTACTTC.